Included here is one T cell receptor beta chain sequence, with context. The data are from a study of blood T cell repertoires in COVID-19. Losses at the gene ends were 2 bases for V and 1 base for J; bases not matched to a gene: 0. This CDR3 is built from 14 residues. Germline V gene sequence: CDR1 MNHNY, CDR2 SVGAGI (reference sequence). Original data processing: The authors estimated nucleated cell counts from reference gene primer amplification. Method: immunoSEQ multiplex PCR; TCRdb's copy keeps in-frame clones and lacks some. Clonal size and the V and J genes are those of that table, whereas D and trimming came from the DNA. This table has about 250,000 clones, 80% to 90% appearing once. Everyone who took part was roughly 18 to 95 years old, and they came from about two dozen US areas. Two negative PCRs, clearance, or symptom resolution were required of recovered Cohort 3 donors.

This TCR was sampled from a man aged 35 to 55 who had recovered from COVID-19. The chain recombines TRBV6-6 with TRBJ2-5; 8 bases map to TRBD2. Sequencing was performed on PBMCs or T cells enriched from blood (not recorded which). CDR3 sequence: CASSYAGGQETQYF. In nucleotides, the CDR3 is TGTGCCAGCAGTTACGCGGGGGGCCAAGAGACCCAGTACTTC.